Here is one T cell receptor (beta chain) with its context. Its antigen is unidentified. A junction end diverges from the germline sequence, so it may reflect a read error. Repertoires were generated with immunoSEQ multiplex PCR, while TCRdb's copy carries only in-frame clones and drops some. The data contain around 190,000 clones, 86% of them singletons. CDR1 is MNHNY and CDR2 is SVGAGI in the germline V gene (reference sequence). This CDR3 has 15 amino acids. These data belong to a study of cytomegalovirus exposure and HLA in healthy donors. Whole-study findings and limits: As confirmed in vitro, three CMV-associated chains were specific for CMV antigens. In the approximately 130 validation repertoires, a later analysis found that first-cohort TCR clusters tended to co-occur.

This chain uses TRBV6-6 with TRBJ2-1; tentatively, D is TRBD2 (6 bases). Material for sequencing was PBMCs. The source of this sequence is a man between 25 and 39 years old in good health and CMV-seropositive. The CDR3, as DNA: TGTGCCAGCAGTGACTCCGGGACTCCTCGCAATGAGCAGTTCTTC. Amino acid sequence: CASSDSGTPRNEQFF.